This T cell receptor (beta chain) was observed in a study of blood T cell repertoires in COVID-19. Background on the study: The cDNA or gDNA used as material had been derived from T cells, B-cell-depleted T cells, or PBMCs.

In germline, CDR1 is SEHNR, CDR2 FQNEAQ (reference sequence). Deletions cut 2 bases from V and 4 bases from J, with 17 bases between. The CDR3 is 16 residues long. Assay: immunoSEQ multiplex PCR; the TCRdb copy retains only in-frame clones and omits some. In the table there are approximately 390,000 clones, around 90% of which are singletons. J is TRBJ1-2 and V is TRBV7-9; weak D call: TRBD1 (6 bases). The clonotype originates from a woman aged 40 to 50 with acute COVID-19. Sequencing was carried out using PBMCs or T cells enriched from blood (not recorded which). In nucleotides, the CDR3 is TGTGCCAGCAGCTTACAGGGGTCTACCCTAAGCTATGGCTACACCTTC. Its protein product is CASSLQGSTLSYGYTF.